What follows is one TCR beta chain and its context. This sample is drawn from a study of blood T cell repertoires in COVID-19. The V and J ends lost 4 bases and 0 bases respectively, with 14 bases between them. CDR1 is SGHNT and CDR2 is YYREEE in the germline V gene (reference sequence). The CDR3 has 16 residues. The repertoire was sequenced with immunoSEQ multiplex PCR; TCRdb's copy has only in-frame clones and lacks some. Of 150,000 to 180,000 clones detected, 75% to 85% appear once; the ten largest clones hold over 10%. This sequence joins TRBV5-4 and TRBJ1-3, with D possibly being TRBD1 (6 bases). The clonotype originates from a woman aged 55-69 years with COVID-19, enrolled during active disease. Sequences were obtained from peripheral blood. CDR3 sequence reads: CASSAGAGVSGNTIYF. CDR3 nucleotides: TGTGCCAGCAGCGCCGGGGCAGGGGTCTCTGGAAACACCATATATTTT. The entire variable domain, with the rest obtained from reference TRBV5-4 and TRBJ1-3, is as follows: ETGVTQSPTHLIKTRGQQVTLRCSSQSGHNTVSWYQQALGQGPQFIFQYYREEENGRGNFPPRFSGLQFPNYSSELNVNALELDDSALYLCASSAGAGVSGNTIYFGEGSWLTVV.